Listed below are T cell receptor beta chains from one sample, sequenced in a study of T cells in Graves' hyperthyroidism and ophthalmopathy. TCRdb ran MiXCR on the multiplex PCR reads and lists one entry per CDR3 protein. The sample contains 300,000 to 400,000 distinct CDR3 sequences, around 14% of which appear only once. Sequenced: blood. Receptors were obtained from a young woman with Graves' hyperthyroidism. The conserved cysteine and the conserved F or W are not part of the CDR3 here. The order of the fields is clone size, V gene, J gene, CDR3 protein. Clone size, where shown, is once, few, many, or a class for clones that have expanded.

>many|TRBV27|TRBJ1-5
ASSSYRGLGSNQPQH
>many|TRBV28|TRBJ2-5
ASIPEGMMETQY
>many|TRBV11-2|TRBJ2-1
ASSLELAGVHEQF
>NA|TRBV18|TRBJ2-6
ASSPTGIGANVLT
>many|TRBV7-9|TRBJ2-3
ASSPVLGASTDTQY
>NA|TRBV19|TRBJ1-1
ASTRGLLNTEAF
>many|TRBV27|TRBJ2-2
ASTLRGGGVGTGELF
>NA|TRBV9|TRBJ2-2
ASSVGFLGTGELF
>many|TRBV3-1|TRBJ2-5
ASSLRRGGAETQY
>many|TRBV7-9|TRBJ2-2
ASSFLTELNTGELF
>NA|TRBV2|TRBJ2-2
ASRFLQGTGELF
>many|TRBV28|TRBJ2-5
ASSTGGVETRY
>many|TRBV4-1|TRBJ1-1
ASSQGEALNTEAF
>NA|TRBV20-1|TRBJ2-7
SASDRESYEQY
>many|TRBV11-2|TRBJ2-1
ASSTLRDNYNEQF
>many|TRBV20-1|TRBJ2-3
IEGAVTDTQY
>NA|TRBV20-1|TRBJ1-4
SLTGGPPGEKLF
>NA|TRBV20-1|TRBJ2-3
SAKGPSTDTQY
>many|TRBV5-1|TRBJ2-2
ASSFSGHLTGELF
>many|TRBV12-3/TRBV12-4|TRBJ1-1
ASREGNTEAF
>many|TRBV3-1|TRBJ1-5
ASSQDPSSNQPQH
>few|TRBV7-9|TRBJ2-1
ASSPWTGRHNEQF
>few|TRBV19|TRBJ2-7
ASSIASQRGSYEQY
>many|TRBV2|TRBJ1-5
ASGGTGNQPQH
>many|TRBV4-1|TRBJ2-3
ASSQDPSGRGDTQY
>NA|TRBV28|TRBJ1-5
ASSFDGTYDQPQH
>few|TRBV6-2/TRBV6-3|TRBJ2-3
ASSRDRGGTDTQY
>few|TRBV27|TRBJ1-3
ASSSQGRSGNTIY
>many|TRBV7-8|TRBJ2-7
ASSMTEGGSYEQY